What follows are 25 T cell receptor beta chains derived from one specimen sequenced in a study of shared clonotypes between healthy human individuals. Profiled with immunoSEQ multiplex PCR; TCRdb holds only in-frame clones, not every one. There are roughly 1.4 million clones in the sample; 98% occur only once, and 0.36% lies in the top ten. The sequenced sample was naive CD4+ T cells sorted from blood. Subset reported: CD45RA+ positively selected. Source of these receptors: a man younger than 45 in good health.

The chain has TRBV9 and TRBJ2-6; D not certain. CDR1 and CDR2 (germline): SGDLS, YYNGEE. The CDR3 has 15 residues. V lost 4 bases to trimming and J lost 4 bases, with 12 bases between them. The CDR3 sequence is CASSPLLPGANVLTF. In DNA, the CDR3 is TGTGCCAGCAGCCCTCTACTTCCGGGGGCCAACGTCCTGACTTTC.

The CDR3 protein is CAISEALTGGRTEAFF. The DNA for the CDR3 is TGTGCCATCAGTGAGGCCTTGACAGGGGGCCGCACTGAAGCTTTCTTT. The V gene is TRBV10-3, the J gene TRBJ1-1, with 10 bases lining up with TRBD1. The germline V gene has CDR1 ENHRY and CDR2 SYGVKD. V shed 2 bases and J 4 bases; nucleotides not matched to a gene: 7. The CDR3 contains 16 residues.

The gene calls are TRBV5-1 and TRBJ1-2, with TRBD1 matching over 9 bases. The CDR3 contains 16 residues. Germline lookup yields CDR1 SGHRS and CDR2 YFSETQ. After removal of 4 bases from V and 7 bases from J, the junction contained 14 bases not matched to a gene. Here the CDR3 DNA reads TGCGCCAGCAGCCAATCCGGGACAGGGACTTTATTTGGCTACACCTTC. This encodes CASSQSGTGTLFGYTF.

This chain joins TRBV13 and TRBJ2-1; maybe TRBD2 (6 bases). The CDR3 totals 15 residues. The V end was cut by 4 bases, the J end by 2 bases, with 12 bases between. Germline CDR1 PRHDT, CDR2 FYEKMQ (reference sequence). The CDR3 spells CASSSSWEAYNEQFF. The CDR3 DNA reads TGTGCCAGCAGCTCCTCGTGGGAGGCCTACAATGAGCAGTTCTTC.

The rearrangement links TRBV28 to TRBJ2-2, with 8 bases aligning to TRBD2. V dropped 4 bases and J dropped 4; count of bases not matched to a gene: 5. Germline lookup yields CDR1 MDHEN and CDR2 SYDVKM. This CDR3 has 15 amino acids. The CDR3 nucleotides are TGTGCCAGCAGTTACTTAGCGGGACCCACCGGGGAGCTGTTTTTT. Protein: CASSYLAGPTGELFF. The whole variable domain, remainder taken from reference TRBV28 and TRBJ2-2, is DVKVTQSSRYLVKRTGEKVFLECVQDMDHENMFWYRQDPGLGLRLIYFSYDVKMKEKGDIPEGYSVSREKKERFSLILESASTNQTSMYLCASSYLAGPTGELFFGEGSRLTVL.

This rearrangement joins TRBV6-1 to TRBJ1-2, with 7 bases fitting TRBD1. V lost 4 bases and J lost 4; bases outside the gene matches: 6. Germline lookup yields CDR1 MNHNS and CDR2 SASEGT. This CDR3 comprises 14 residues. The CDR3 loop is CASSGLPGGYGYTF. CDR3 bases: TGTGCCAGCAGTGGGTTACCAGGGGGCTATGGCTACACCTTC.

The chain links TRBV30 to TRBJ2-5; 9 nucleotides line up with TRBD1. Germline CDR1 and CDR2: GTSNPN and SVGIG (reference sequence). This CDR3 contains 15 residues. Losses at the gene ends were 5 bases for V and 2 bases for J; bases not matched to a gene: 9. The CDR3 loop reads CAWDLGTGLQETQYF. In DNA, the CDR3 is TGTGCCTGGGACCTGGGGACAGGGCTGCAAGAGACCCAGTACTTC.

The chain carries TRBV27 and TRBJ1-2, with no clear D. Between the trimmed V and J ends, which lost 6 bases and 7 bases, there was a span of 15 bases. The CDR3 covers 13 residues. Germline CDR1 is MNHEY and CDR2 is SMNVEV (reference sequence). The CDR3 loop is CASRTSELGGYTF. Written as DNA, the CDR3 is TGTGCCAGCAGGACCTCGGAACTCGGTGGCTACACCTTC.

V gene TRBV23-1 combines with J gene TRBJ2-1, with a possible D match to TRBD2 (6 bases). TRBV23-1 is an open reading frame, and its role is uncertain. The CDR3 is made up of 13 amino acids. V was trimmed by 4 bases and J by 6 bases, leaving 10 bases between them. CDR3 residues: CASSPGGINEQFF. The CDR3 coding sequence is TGCGCCAGCAGTCCTGGCGGGATCAATGAGCAGTTCTTC.

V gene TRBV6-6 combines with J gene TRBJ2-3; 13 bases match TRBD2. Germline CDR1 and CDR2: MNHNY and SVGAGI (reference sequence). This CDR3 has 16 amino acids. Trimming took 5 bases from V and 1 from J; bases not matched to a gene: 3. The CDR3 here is CASSKLAGGGTDTQYF. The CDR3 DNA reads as TGTGCCAGCAGTAAACTAGCGGGAGGGGGCACAGATACGCAGTATTTT.

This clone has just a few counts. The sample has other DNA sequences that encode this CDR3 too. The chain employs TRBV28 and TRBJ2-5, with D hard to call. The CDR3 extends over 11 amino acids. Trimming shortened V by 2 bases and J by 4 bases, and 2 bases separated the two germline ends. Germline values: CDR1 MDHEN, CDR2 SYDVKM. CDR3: CASSLRETQYF. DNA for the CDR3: TGTGCCAGCAGTTTACGAGAGACCCAGTACTTC. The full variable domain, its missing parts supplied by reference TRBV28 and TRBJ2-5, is DVKVTQSSRYLVKRTGEKVFLECVQDMDHENMFWYRQDPGLGLRLIYFSYDVKMKEKGDIPEGYSVSREKKERFSLILESASTNQTSMYLCASSLRETQYFGPGTRLLVL.

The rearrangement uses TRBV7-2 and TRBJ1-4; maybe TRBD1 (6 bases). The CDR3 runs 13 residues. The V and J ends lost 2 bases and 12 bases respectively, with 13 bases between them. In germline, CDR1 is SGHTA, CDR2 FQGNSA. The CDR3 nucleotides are TGTGCCAGCAGCTTATTACTACAGGGCGAACTGTTTTTT. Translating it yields CASSLLLQGELFF.

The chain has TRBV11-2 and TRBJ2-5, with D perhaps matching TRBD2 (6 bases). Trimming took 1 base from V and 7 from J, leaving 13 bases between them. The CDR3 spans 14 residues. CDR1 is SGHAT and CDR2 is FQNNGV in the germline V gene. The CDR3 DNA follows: TGTGCCAGCAGCTTAGGACTAGATGGGGTGACCCAGTACTTC. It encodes CASSLGLDGVTQYF.

The CDR3 is CAWRRRVDTEAFF. CDR3 nucleotides: TGTGCCTGGCGGCGGCGGGTGGACACTGAAGCTTTCTTT. The chain combines TRBV30 with TRBJ1-1; D gene unclear. Germline CDR1 GTSNPN, CDR2 SVGIG (reference sequence). The CDR3 covers 13 residues. Trimming cost V 5 bases and J 3 bases, with 13 bases left between them.

In DNA form, the CDR3 reads TGTGCCAGCAGTCCCGGGAACTACGGGTCCGGGGAGCTGTTTTTT. It yields the protein CASSPGNYGSGELFF. V usage is TRBV11-2 and J usage is TRBJ2-2, with a weak D call TRBD2 (5 bases). The CDR3 consists of 15 residues. The germline CDR1 and CDR2 sequences are SGHAT and FQNNGV. Trimming pared 6 bases from V and 6 bases from J, leaving 17 bases between.

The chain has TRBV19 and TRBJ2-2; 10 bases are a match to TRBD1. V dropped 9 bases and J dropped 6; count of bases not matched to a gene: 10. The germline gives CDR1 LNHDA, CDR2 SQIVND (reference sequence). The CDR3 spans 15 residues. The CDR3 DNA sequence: TGTGCCAGCCGCCCGGGACAGGGGTTTGCCGGGGAGCTGTTTTTT. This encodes CASRPGQGFAGELFF.

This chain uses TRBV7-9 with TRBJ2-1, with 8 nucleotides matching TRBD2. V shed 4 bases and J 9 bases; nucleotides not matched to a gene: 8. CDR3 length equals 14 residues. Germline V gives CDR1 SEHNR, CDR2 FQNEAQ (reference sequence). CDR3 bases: TGTGCCAGCAGCTCCCGACTAGCGAGAGGTGAGCAGTTCTTC. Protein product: CASSSRLARGEQFF. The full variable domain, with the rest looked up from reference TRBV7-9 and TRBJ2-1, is DTGVSQNPRHKITKRGQNVTFRCDPISEHNRLYWYRQTLGQGPEFLTYFQNEAQLEKSRLLSDRFSAERPKGSFSTLEIQRTEQGDSAMYLCASSSRLARGEQFFGPGTRLTVL.

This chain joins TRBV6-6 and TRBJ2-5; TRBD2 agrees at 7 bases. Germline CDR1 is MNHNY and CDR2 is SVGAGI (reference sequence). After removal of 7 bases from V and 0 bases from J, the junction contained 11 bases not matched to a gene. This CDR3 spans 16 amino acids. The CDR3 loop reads CASKLRVGGYQETQYF. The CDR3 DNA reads TGTGCCAGCAAACTAAGGGTGGGGGGGTACCAAGAGACCCAGTACTTC.

The CDR3 DNA sequence: TGTGCCAGCAGCGTTGGCAGGGATAACACCTATGGCTACACCTTC. Amino acids: CASSVGRDNTYGYTF. The chain employs TRBV9 and TRBJ1-2; perhaps TRBD1 as D (5 bases). The length of the CDR3 is 15 residues. V lost 2 bases to trimming and J lost 4 bases, with 15 bases between them. Per germline, CDR1 SGDLS and CDR2 YYNGEE.

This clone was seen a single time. For the CDR3, the DNA is TGTGCCTGGAGTTTGCAAGGCAATCAGCCCCAGCATTTT. Residues: CAWSLQGNQPQHF. The chain recombines TRBV30 with TRBJ1-5; D is uncertain. The CDR3 consists of 13 residues. The germline V gene has CDR1 GTSNPN and CDR2 SVGIG (reference sequence). V was trimmed by 2 bases and J by 2 bases, leaving 7 bases between them.

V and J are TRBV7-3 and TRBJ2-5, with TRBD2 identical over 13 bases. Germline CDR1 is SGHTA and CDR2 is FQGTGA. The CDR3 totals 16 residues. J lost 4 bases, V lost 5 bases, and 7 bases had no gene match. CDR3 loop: CASSLGLAGDGETQYF. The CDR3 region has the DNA TGTGCCAGCAGCCTTGGACTAGCGGGAGATGGAGAGACCCAGTACTTC.

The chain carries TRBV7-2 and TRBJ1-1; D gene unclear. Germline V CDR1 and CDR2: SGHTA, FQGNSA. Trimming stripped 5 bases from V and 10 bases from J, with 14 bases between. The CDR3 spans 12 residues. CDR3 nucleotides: TGTGCCAGCAGCACGGTGAAGGTAACAGCTTTCTTT. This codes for CASSTVKVTAFF.

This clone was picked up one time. The CDR3 DNA reads as TGCGCCAGCAGCTTGGCCTGGGGGGATGAGCAGTTCTTC. Translating gives CASSLAWGDEQFF. This rearrangement joins TRBV5-1 to TRBJ2-1; perhaps TRBD2 as D (6 bases). The CDR3 consists of 13 residues. Germline CDR1 is SGHRS and CDR2 is YFSETQ. Trimming cost V 0 bases and J 8 bases, with 9 bases left between them.

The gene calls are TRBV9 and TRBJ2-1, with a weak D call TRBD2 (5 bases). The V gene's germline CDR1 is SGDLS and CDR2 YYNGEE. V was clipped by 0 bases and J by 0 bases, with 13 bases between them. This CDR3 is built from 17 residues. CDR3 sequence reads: CASSVAQAASSYNEQFF. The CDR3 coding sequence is TGTGCCAGCAGCGTAGCTCAAGCGGCAAGCTCCTACAATGAGCAGTTCTTC.

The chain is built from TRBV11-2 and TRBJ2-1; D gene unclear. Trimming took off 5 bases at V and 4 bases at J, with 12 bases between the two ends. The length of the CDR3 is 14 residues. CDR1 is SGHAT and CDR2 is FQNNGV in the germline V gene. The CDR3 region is CASSPNPLYNEQFF. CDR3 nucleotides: TGTGCCAGCAGCCCAAACCCCCTTTACAATGAGCAGTTCTTC.